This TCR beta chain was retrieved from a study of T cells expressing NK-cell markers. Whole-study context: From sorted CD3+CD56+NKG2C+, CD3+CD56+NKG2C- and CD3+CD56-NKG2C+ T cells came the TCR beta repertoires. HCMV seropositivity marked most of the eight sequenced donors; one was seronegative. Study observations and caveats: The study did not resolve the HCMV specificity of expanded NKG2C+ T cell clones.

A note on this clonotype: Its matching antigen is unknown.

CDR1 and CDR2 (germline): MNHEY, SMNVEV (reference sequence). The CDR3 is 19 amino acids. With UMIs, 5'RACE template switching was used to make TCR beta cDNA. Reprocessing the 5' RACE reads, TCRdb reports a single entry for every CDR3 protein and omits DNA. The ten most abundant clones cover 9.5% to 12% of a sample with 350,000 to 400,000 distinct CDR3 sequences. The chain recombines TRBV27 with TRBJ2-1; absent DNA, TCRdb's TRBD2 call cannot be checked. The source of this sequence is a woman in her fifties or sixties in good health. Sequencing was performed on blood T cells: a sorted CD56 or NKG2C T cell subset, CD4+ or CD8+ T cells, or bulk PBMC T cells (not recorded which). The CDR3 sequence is CASNSAGTSGSRAYNEQFF.